Below are 23 T cell receptor beta chains sequenced from a single sample in a study of T cells after yellow fever vaccination. TCRdb called the 5' RACE reads again in MiXCR, with one record for every CDR3 protein. In the table there are over 300,000 distinct CDR3 sequences, 6.8% of which are singletons. Sequenced here: PBMCs, sampled roughly 46 days after the first yellow fever vaccination. The receptors shown here come from a man younger than 35 who received the YFV17D yellow fever vaccine.

The DNA of the CDR3 is TGTGCCAGCAGACATAGCCGGGGGCCCAGGTCAGATACGCAGTATTTT. Translating gives CASRHSRGPRSDTQYF. This chain joins TRBV7-9 and TRBJ2-3; D is possibly TRBD1 or TRBD2 (6 bases each). From germline, CDR1 is SEHNR and CDR2 FQNEAQ (reference sequence). This CDR3 has 16 residues. Trimming removed 6 bases from V and 4 bases from J, with 20 bases in between.

As DNA, the CDR3 is TGTGCCAGCAGTTACCTCCGGGGGGCCAAAAACATTCAGTACTTC. It yields the protein CASSYLRGAKNIQYF. This chain connects TRBV6-5 to TRBJ2-4; D may be TRBD2 (6 bases). This CDR3 has 15 residues. V gave up 2 bases and J gave up 1 base, with 9 bases separating them. In germline, CDR1 is MNHEY, CDR2 SVGAGI.

This clonotype was recorded many times. The CDR3 spells CASSQPTGYGSYNEQFF. The DNA for the CDR3 is TGCGCCAGCAGCCAACCTACGGGTTATGGGTCCTACAATGAGCAGTTCTTC. The chain carries TRBV4-1 and TRBJ2-1, with D unresolved. CDR1 and CDR2 (germline): MGHRA, YSYEKL. V was shortened by 2 bases and J by 1 base, with 15 bases between the two germline ends. The CDR3 runs to 17 residues.

This clonotype was observed a few times. The chain combines TRBV4-1 with TRBJ2-3; D may match TRBD1 or TRBD2 (5 bases each). Germline assignment: CDR1 MGHRA and CDR2 YSYEKL. The V end lost 6 bases, the J end lost 4 bases, and 14 bases lay between the germline ends. The CDR3 contains 14 residues. The CDR3 reads CASRPSGTADTQYF. The CDR3 nucleotides are TGCGCCAGCAGGCCCTCGGGGACCGCAGATACGCAGTATTTT.

This clonotype was counted at least ten times. V gene TRBV9 combines with J gene TRBJ1-6, with TRBD1 matching 7 bases. CDR3 size: 17 residues. Per germline, CDR1 SGDLS and CDR2 YYNGEE. Trimming at V came to 2 bases and at J to 5 bases, leaving 10 bases not matched to a gene. CDR3 nucleotides: TGTGCCAGCAGCGTCACTCCCCGGGACAGAGATAATTCACCCCTCCACTTT. It specifies CASSVTPRDRDNSPLHF.

This clonotype has at least ten counts. The J gene is TRBJ2-1, the V gene TRBV7-2, with D possibly being TRBD2 (7 bases). Germline-derived CDR1 and CDR2 are SGHTA and FQGNSA. This CDR3 has 15 amino acids. Trimming took 5 bases from V and 4 from J, leaving 15 bases between them. CDR3 protein: CASSRGGGKYNEQFF. DNA for the CDR3: TGTGCCAGCAGCCGCGGGGGCGGGAAATACAATGAGCAGTTCTTC.

This clonotype was seen many times. V is TRBV29-1 and J is TRBJ1-4; a possible D gene is TRBD1 (5 bases). The length of the CDR3 is 13 residues. V was pared by 6 bases and J by 8 bases, with 16 bases between. Germline CDR1 and CDR2: SQVTM and ANQGSEA. In nucleotides, the CDR3 is TGCAGCGTCGAAACCAGAGAGGGGGAAAAACTGTTTTTT. Amino acids: CSVETREGEKLFF.

In DNA form, the CDR3 reads TGTGCCAGCAGTCCGACAGGGGGCTATAATTCACCCCTCCACTTT. It specifies CASSPTGGYNSPLHF. J is TRBJ1-6 and V is TRBV12-3 or TRBV12-4; 9 bases agree with TRBD1. The CDR3 sequence is 15 residues long. V was pared by 5 bases and J by 3 bases, with 2 bases of the junction left unmatched.

The chain is built from TRBV5-6 and TRBJ1-2; 11 bases align to TRBD1. CDR3 length equals 15 residues. V gave up 4 bases and J gave up 8 bases; unmatched junction bases: 10. CDR1 SGHDT and CDR2 YYEEEE come from the germline V gene. This CDR3 is CASSPEGQGASGYTF. The CDR3 region has the DNA TGTGCCAGCAGCCCGGAAGGACAGGGGGCGAGCGGCTACACCTTC.

CDR3 residues: CASSFPGSSGELFF. CDR3 nucleotide sequence: TGTGCCAGCAGCTTCCCGGGCAGCTCTGGGGAGCTGTTTTTT. This chain joins TRBV7-2 and TRBJ2-2; no definite D call. In germline, CDR1 is SGHTA, CDR2 FQGNSA. The CDR3 contains 14 residues. Trimming cost V 3 bases and J 8 bases, with 13 bases left between them.

This clonotype has ten or more counts. The chain is built from TRBV7-2 and TRBJ1-5; TRBD1 matches at 11 bases. The CDR3 spans 18 residues. Losses at the gene ends were 5 bases for V and 0 bases for J; bases not matched to a gene: 9. Germline-derived CDR1 and CDR2 are SGHTA and FQGNSA. As DNA, the CDR3 is TGTGCCAGCAGCCGTGGGACAGGGGGACGCTATAGCAATCAGCCCCAGCATTTT. As protein: CASSRGTGGRYSNQPQHF. The full variable domain, in which reference TRBV7-2 and TRBJ1-5 provide the parts outside the CDR3, is GAGVSQSPSNKVTEKGKDVELRCDPISGHTALYWYRQSLGQGLEFLIYFQGNSAPDKSGLPSDRFSAERTGGSVSTLTIQRTQQEDSAVYLCASSRGTGGRYSNQPQHFGDGTRLSIL.

This clonotype was seen a handful of times. This rearrangement joins TRBV7-2 to TRBJ2-3; D is uncertain. Germline values: CDR1 SGHTA, CDR2 FQGNSA. The CDR3 spans 16 residues. Trimming left V 1 base short and J 0 bases short, with 11 bases between. CDR3 coding DNA: TGTGCCAGCAGCTTAGATTACGGCAGCAGCACAGATACGCAGTATTTT. Translated, it gives CASSLDYGSSTDTQYF.

Only a few counts were recorded for this clonotype. The chain uses TRBV5-6 and TRBJ2-7; D perhaps matches TRBD1 (5 bases). This CDR3 is 14 amino acids long. The germline V gene has CDR1 SGHDT and CDR2 YYEEEE. Trimming removed 0 bases from V and 2 bases from J, with 9 bases in between. The CDR3 spells CASSLGQPTYEQYF. CDR3 DNA sequence: TGTGCCAGCAGCTTGGGACAGCCCACCTACGAGCAGTACTTC.

Worth noting for this clonotype: A read error may be the cause here, since a much bigger clone is one base away. The chain is built from TRBV18 and TRBJ2-3, with D uncertain. The CDR3 sequence is 14 residues long. CDR1 and CDR2 from the germline V gene are KGHSH and LQKENI. The CDR3 reads CASSPVQSTDTQSF. For the CDR3, the DNA is TGTGCCAGCTCACCGGTCCAGAGCACAGATACGCAGTCTTTT.

There are many counts of this clonotype. V gene TRBV6-1 combines with J gene TRBJ2-3, with 7 bases fitting TRBD1. V dropped 5 bases and J dropped 5; count of bases not matched to a gene: 7. Germline V gives CDR1 MNHNS, CDR2 SASEGT. This CDR3 spans 14 amino acids. CDR3 protein: CASSKRTGVDTQYF. In DNA form, the CDR3 reads TGTGCCAGCAGTAAAAGGACAGGCGTAGATACGCAGTATTTT.

The chain has TRBV5-1 and TRBJ2-3; the D is unclear. This CDR3 is 17 amino acids long. The ends were cut back, 1 base at V and 6 bases at J, with 21 bases in the middle. CDR1 is SGHRS and CDR2 is YFSETQ in the germline V gene. CDR3 sequence (DNA): TGCGCCAGCAGCTTGCTCTCTCATGGGCGCGATCGGGATACGCAGTATTTT. It specifies CASSLLSHGRDRDTQYF.

This clonotype was seen repeatedly, ten times or more. The gene calls are TRBV7-9 and TRBJ2-1; no reliable D call. The V gene's germline CDR1 is SEHNR and CDR2 FQNEAQ (reference sequence). The CDR3 loop spans 8 amino acids. The V end lost 5 bases, the J end lost 13 bases, and 3 bases lay between the germline ends. For the CDR3, the DNA is TGTGCCAGCAGCGTACAGTTCTTC. Its protein product is CASSVQFF.

This clonotype was found a few times. J is TRBJ1-5 and V is TRBV10-3; D gene ambiguous. V was clipped by 3 bases and J by 3 bases, with 12 bases between them. CDR3 length: 15 residues. The germline V gene has CDR1 ENHRY and CDR2 SYGVKD. The DNA for the CDR3 is TGTGCCATCAGTGATGTAGGCCCGACCAATCAGCCCCAGCATTTT. Protein: CAISDVGPTNQPQHF.

The chain has TRBV4-3 and TRBJ1-1; tentative D call: TRBD1 (5 bases). Germline lookup yields CDR1 LGHNA and CDR2 YSLEER. Trimming removed 8 bases at V and 5 bases at J, with 21 bases between. This CDR3 has 15 amino acids. This CDR3 reads CASPQTKGSRTEAFF. The DNA of the CDR3 is TGCGCCAGCCCACAAACGAAGGGGTCGAGGACTGAAGCTTTCTTT.

There are many counts of this clonotype. V and J are TRBV5-1 and TRBJ2-3, with 9 positions matching TRBD2. The CDR3 runs 15 residues. V trimming: 6 bases; J trimming: 0 bases; junction bases outside the gene matches: 5. From germline, CDR1 is SGHRS and CDR2 YFSETQ. CDR3 in amino acids: CASTSSGASTDTQYF. In nucleotides, the CDR3 is TGCGCCAGCACCTCTAGCGGGGCTAGCACAGATACGCAGTATTTT.

This clonotype occurred a few times. The V gene is TRBV30, the J gene TRBJ2-4; no clear D gene. This CDR3 is 14 amino acids long. Trimming pared 0 bases from V and 0 bases from J, leaving 6 bases between. Germline assignment: CDR1 GTSNPN and CDR2 SVGIG (reference sequence). This CDR3 reads CAWSVNLAKNIQYF. The DNA for the CDR3 is TGTGCCTGGAGTGTGAACCTAGCCAAAAACATTCAGTACTTC.

This chain joins TRBV12-3 or TRBV12-4 and TRBJ1-1; TRBD1 aligns across 8 bases. The junction had 6 bases not matched to a gene; V was cut back by 4 bases and J by 2 bases. This CDR3 is built from 15 residues. Here the CDR3 reads CASSYFDRGNTEAFF. The CDR3 DNA is TGTGCCAGCAGTTACTTCGACAGGGGTAACACTGAAGCTTTCTTT.

A note on this clonotype: This sequence may be a read error, since a much larger clone differs from it by one base. The V gene is TRBV5-1, the J gene TRBJ2-7; 9 bases line up with TRBD1. The CDR3 is 13 residues long. CDR1 and CDR2 from the germline V gene are SGHRS and YFSETQ. Trimming took 3 bases from V and 3 from J; bases not matched to a gene: 1. CDR3 coding DNA: TGCGCCAGCAGCTGGGGACAGGGCTACGAGCAGTACTTC. It yields the protein CASSWGQGYEQYF.